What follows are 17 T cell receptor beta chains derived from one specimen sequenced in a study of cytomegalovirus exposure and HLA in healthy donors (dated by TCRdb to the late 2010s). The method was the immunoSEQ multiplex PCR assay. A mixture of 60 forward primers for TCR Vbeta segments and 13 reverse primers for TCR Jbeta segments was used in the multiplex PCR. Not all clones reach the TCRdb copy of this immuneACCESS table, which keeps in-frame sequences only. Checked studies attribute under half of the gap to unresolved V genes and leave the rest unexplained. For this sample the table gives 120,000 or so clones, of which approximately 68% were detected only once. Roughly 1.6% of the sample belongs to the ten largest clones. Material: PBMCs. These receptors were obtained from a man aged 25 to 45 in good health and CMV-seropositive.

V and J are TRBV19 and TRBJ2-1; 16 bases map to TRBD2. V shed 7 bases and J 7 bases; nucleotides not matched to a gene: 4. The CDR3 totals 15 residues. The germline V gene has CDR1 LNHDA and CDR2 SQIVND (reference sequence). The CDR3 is CASMGLAGGPNEQFF. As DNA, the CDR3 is TGTGCCAGTATGGGACTAGCGGGAGGGCCGAATGAGCAGTTCTTC.

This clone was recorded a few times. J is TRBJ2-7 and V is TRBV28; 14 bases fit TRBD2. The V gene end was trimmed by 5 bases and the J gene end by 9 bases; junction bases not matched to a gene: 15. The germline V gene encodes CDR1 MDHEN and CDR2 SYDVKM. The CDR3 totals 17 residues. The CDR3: CASSRGTSGSPLRAQYF. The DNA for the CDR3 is TGTGCCAGCAGTCGAGGGACTAGCGGGAGCCCTCTACGAGCGCAGTACTTC. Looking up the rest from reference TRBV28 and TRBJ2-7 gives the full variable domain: DVKVTQSSRYLVKRTGEKVFLECVQDMDHENMFWYRQDPGLGLRLIYFSYDVKMKEKGDIPEGYSVSREKKERFSLILESASTNQTSMYLCASSRGTSGSPLRAQYFGPGTRLTVT.

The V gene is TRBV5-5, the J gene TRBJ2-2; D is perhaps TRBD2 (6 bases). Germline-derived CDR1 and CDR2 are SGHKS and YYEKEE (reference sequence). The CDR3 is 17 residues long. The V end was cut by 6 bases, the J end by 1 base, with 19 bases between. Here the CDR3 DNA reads TGTGCCAGCAACATGGGGGAGCGGCGGGGGAACACCGGGGAGCTGTTTTTT. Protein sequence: CASNMGERRGNTGELFF.

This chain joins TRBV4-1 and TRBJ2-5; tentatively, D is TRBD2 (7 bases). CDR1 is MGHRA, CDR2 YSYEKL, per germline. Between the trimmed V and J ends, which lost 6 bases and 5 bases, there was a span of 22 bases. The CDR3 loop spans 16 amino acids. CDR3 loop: CASSHGGGRGGETQYF. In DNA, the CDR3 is TGCGCCAGCAGTCATGGGGGCGGGAGAGGCGGGGAGACCCAGTACTTC.

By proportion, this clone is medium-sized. CDR3 coding DNA: TGTGCCAGCAGCACAGGGGGCGCGGGGCAGGGCTACACCTTC. Encoded protein: CASSTGGAGQGYTF. The genes are TRBV6-6 and TRBJ1-2; 9 bases align to TRBD1. The V segment lost 6 bases and the J segment 8 bases; nucleotides outside the gene matches: 10. The length of the CDR3 is 14 residues. The germline V gene has CDR1 MNHNY and CDR2 SVGAGI (reference sequence).

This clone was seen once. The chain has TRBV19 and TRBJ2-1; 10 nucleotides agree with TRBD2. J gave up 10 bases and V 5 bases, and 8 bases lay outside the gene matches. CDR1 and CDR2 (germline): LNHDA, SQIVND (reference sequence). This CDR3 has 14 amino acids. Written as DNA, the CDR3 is TGTGCCAGTAGTGTGGCTAGCGGGAGTTGGGAGCAGTTCTTC. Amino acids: CASSVASGSWEQFF.

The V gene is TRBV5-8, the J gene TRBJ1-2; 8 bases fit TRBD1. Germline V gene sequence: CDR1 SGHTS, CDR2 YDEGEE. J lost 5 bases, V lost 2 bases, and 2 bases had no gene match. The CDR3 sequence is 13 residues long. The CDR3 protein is CASSLRQGYGYTF. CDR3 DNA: TGTGCCAGCAGCTTAAGACAGGGGTATGGCTACACCTTC.

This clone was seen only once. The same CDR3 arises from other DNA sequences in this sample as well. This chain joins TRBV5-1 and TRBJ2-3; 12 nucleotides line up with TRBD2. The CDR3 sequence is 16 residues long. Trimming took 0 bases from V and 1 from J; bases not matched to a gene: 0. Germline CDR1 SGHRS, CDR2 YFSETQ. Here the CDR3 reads CASSLGLAGGTDTQYF. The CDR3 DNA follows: TGCGCCAGCAGCTTGGGACTAGCGGGGGGCACAGATACGCAGTATTTT.

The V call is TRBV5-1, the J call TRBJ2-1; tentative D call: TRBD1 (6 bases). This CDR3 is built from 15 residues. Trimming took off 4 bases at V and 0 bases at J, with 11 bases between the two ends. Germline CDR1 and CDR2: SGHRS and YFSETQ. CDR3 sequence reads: CASSRDISSYNEQFF. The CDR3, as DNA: TGCGCCAGCAGCCGGGACATCAGCTCCTACAATGAGCAGTTCTTC.

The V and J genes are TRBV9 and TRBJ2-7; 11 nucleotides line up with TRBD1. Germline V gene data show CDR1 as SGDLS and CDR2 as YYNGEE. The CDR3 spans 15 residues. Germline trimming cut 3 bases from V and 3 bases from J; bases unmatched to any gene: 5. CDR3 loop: CASSDPGQGVYEQYF. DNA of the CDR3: TGTGCCAGCAGCGATCCGGGACAGGGGGTCTACGAGCAGTACTTC.

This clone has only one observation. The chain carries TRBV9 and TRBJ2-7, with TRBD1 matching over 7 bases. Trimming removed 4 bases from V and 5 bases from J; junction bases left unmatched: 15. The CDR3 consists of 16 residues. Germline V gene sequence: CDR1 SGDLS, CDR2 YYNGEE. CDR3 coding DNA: TGTGCCAGCAGCTTGGGTGGGACAGCACTCCTCAACGAGCAGTACTTC. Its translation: CASSLGGTALLNEQYF.

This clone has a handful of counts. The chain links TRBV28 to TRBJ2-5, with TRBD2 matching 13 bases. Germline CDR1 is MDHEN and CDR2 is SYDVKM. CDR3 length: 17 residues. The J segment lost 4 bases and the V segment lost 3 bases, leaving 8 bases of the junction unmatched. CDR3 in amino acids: CASSFELAGGVGETQYF. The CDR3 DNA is TGTGCCAGCAGTTTTGAACTAGCGGGAGGGGTAGGAGAGACCCAGTACTTC.

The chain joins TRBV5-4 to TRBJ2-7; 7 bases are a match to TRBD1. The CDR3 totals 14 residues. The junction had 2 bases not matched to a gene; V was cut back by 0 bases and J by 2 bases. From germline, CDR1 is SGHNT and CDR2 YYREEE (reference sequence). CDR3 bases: TGTGCCAGCAGCTTGGGTCAGGGGGCCTACGAGCAGTACTTC. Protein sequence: CASSLGQGAYEQYF. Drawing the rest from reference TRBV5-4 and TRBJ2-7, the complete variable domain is ETGVTQSPTHLIKTRGQQVTLRCSSQSGHNTVSWYQQALGQGPQFIFQYYREEENGRGNFPPRFSGLQFPNYSSELNVNALELDDSALYLCASSLGQGAYEQYFGPGTRLTVT.

For the CDR3, the DNA is TGTGCCAGCAGTTACGGTCTAACAGGCCATGGCTACACCTTC. Its translation: CASSYGLTGHGYTF. The chain links TRBV6-5 to TRBJ1-2, with D tentatively TRBD1 (5 bases). This CDR3 contains 14 residues. V gave up 2 bases and J gave up 6 bases, with 13 bases separating them. Germline V gene lookup returns CDR1 MNHEY and CDR2 SVGAGI.

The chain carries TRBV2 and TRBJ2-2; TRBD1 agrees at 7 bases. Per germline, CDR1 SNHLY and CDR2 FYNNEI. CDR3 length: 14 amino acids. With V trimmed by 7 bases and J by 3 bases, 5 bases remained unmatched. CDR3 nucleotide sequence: TGTGCCAGCACGACAGGGACGTACACCGGGGAGCTGTTTTTT. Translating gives CASTTGTYTGELFF.

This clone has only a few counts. Here the CDR3 reads CSVPAGRTETQYF. CDR3 nucleotides: TGCAGCGTTCCGGCAGGGAGGACAGAGACCCAGTACTTC. The V gene is TRBV29-1, the J gene TRBJ2-5; TRBD2 is a possible D gene (6 bases). V was cut by 5 bases and J by 4 bases, with 14 bases left in between. The length of the CDR3 is 13 residues. The V gene's germline CDR1 is SQVTM and CDR2 ANQGSEA.

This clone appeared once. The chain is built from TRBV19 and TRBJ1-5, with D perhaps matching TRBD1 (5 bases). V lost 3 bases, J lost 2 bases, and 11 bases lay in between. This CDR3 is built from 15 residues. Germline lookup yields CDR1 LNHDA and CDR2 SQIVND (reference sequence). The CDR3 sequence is CASSMGGEGNQPQHF. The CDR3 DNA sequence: TGTGCCAGTAGTATGGGAGGGGAAGGCAATCAGCCCCAGCATTTT.